The 6 T cell receptor beta chains presented below share a single source sample, sequenced in a study of cytomegalovirus exposure and HLA in healthy donors. The PCR contained 60 Vbeta and 13 Jbeta primers. Using immunoSEQ multiplex PCR, the repertoire was profiled, and TCRdb retains in-frame clones only, with some absent. The sample holds 100,000 to 150,000 clones, around 80% seen once. The sequencing sample was made of PBMCs. These receptors all stem from a man aged 25 to 45 in good health and CMV-seronegative.

The chain links TRBV7-2 to TRBJ2-7; TRBD2 matches at 12 bases. Losses at the gene ends were 2 bases for V and 5 bases for J; bases not matched to a gene: 10. Germline V gene lookup returns CDR1 SGHTA and CDR2 FQGNSA. The CDR3 contains 17 residues. DNA of the CDR3: TGTGCCAGCAGCTTACTCCCCCGACTAGCGGGAGAGGACGAGCAGTACTTC. It is translated as CASSLLPRLAGEDEQYF.

V usage is TRBV27 and J usage is TRBJ2-1, with 8 bases that match TRBD1. CDR1 is MNHEY and CDR2 is SMNVEV in the germline V gene (reference sequence). V shed 7 bases and J 4 bases; nucleotides not matched to a gene: 6. There are 14 residues in the CDR3. The CDR3 region is CASTHGQGYNEQFF. In DNA form, the CDR3 reads TGTGCCAGCACCCACGGACAGGGTTACAATGAGCAGTTCTTC.

The rearrangement links TRBV6-5 to TRBJ2-5, with 8 bases lining up with TRBD1. The J call may be in error: the DNA end matches TRBJ2-7 better. The CDR3 sequence is 14 residues long. Germline V gene sequence: CDR1 MNHEY, CDR2 SVGAGI. The CDR3 protein is CASSRTGSYYEQYF. CDR3 in DNA: TGTGCCAGCAGCCGGACAGGGAGTTACTACGAGCAGTACTTC.

The CDR3 DNA reads as TGTGCCAGCAGTACCCAGGGTCTGTGGGGCTACACCTTC. Translating gives CASSTQGLWGYTF. The chain combines TRBV28 with TRBJ1-2; D might be TRBD1 (5 bases). CDR1 MDHEN and CDR2 SYDVKM come from the germline V gene. This CDR3 region has 13 residues. Trimming pared 5 bases from V and 8 bases from J, leaving 15 bases between.

V is TRBV28 and J is TRBJ1-3; 7 nucleotides align to TRBD1. The germline CDR1 and CDR2 sequences are MDHEN and SYDVKM. Germline trimming cut 5 bases from V and 0 bases from J; bases unmatched to any gene: 13. This CDR3 is 18 amino acids long. CDR3 sequence (DNA): TGTGCCAGCAGTGGTAACAAGGACAGGTTGAGCTCTGGAAACACCATATATTTT. This codes for CASSGNKDRLSSGNTIYF. Complete variable domain (other parts from reference TRBV28 and TRBJ1-3): DVKVTQSSRYLVKRTGEKVFLECVQDMDHENMFWYRQDPGLGLRLIYFSYDVKMKEKGDIPEGYSVSREKKERFSLILESASTNQTSMYLCASSGNKDRLSSGNTIYFGEGSWLTVV.

The chain uses TRBV7-2 and TRBJ2-1; tentatively, D is TRBD2 (6 bases). Trimming shortened V by 3 bases and J by 7 bases, and 10 bases separated the two germline ends. Germline V gives CDR1 SGHTA, CDR2 FQGNSA. The length of the CDR3 is 13 residues. This CDR3 is CASSFLGTNEQFF. The DNA of the CDR3 is TGTGCCAGCAGCTTTCTTGGGACTAATGAGCAGTTCTTC. The full variable domain, in which reference TRBV7-2 and TRBJ2-1 provide the parts outside the CDR3, is GAGVSQSPSNKVTEKGKDVELRCDPISGHTALYWYRQSLGQGLEFLIYFQGNSAPDKSGLPSDRFSAERTGGSVSTLTIQRTQQEDSAVYLCASSFLGTNEQFFGPGTRLTVL.